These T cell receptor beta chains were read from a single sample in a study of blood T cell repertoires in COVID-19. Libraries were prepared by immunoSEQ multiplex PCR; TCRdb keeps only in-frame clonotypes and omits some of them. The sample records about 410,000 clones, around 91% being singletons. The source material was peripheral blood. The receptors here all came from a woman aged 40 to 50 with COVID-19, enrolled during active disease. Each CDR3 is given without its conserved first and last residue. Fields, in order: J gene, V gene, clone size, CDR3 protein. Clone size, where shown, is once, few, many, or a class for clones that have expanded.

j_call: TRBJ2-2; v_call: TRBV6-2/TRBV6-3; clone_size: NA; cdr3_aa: ASSYSLAGDPNTGELF
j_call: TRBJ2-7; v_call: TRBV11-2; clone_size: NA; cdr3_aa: ASSLGVGGGYEQY
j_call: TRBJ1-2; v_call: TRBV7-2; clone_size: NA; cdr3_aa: ASSSAGLKNYGYT
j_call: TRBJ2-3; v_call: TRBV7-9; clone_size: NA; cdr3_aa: ASSLAPGQGEDTQY
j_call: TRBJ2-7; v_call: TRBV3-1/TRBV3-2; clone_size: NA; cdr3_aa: ASSHEQLSYEQY
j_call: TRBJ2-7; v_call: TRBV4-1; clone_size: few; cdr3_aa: ASSQETGVAFWEQY
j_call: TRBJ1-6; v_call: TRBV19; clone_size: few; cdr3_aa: ASSMVTGENSPLH
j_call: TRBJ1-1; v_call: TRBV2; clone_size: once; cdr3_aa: ASILQGAETEAF
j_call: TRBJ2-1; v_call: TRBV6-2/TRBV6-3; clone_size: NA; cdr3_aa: ASSFYIDEQF
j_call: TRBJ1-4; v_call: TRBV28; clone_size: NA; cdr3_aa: ASSSSLRRVQGEKLF
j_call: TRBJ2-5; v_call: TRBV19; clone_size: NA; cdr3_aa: ASSRDRQETQY
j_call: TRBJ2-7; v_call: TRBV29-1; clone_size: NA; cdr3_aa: SATVRYEQY
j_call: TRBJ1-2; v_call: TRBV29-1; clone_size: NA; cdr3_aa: SVEEGKGLGGYT
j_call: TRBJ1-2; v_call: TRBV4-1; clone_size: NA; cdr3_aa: ASSQQGTYGYT
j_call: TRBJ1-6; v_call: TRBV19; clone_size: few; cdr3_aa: ASSPGGPTNNSPLH
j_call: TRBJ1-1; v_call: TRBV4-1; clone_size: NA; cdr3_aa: ASSQVQMNTEAF
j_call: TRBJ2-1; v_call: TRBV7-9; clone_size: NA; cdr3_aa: ASSAGYRGNNEQF
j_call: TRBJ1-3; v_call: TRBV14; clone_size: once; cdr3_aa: ASSQETVGNTIY
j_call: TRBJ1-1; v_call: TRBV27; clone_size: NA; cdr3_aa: ASSLSQGRKTEAF
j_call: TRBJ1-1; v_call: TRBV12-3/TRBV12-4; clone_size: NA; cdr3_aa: ASSAIVKTEAF
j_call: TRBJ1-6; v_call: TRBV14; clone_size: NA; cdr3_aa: ASSQDTSGLPFSPLH
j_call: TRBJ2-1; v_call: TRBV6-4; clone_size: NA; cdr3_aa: ASSDSGDEQF
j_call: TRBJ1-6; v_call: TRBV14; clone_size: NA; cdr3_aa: ASSVQGSPLH
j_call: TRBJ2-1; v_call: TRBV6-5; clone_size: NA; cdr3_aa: ASRPTRYNEQF
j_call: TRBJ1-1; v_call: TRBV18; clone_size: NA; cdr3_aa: ASSPSGGGTEAF
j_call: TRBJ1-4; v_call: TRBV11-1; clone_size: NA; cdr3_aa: ASRQDLKAEKLF
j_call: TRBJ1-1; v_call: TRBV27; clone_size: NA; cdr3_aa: ASSPKVGSTEAF
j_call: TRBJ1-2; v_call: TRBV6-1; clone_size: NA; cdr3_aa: ASSAYRSSGAEEGYT
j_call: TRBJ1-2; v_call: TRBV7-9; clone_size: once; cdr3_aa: ASSLLGGTDGYT
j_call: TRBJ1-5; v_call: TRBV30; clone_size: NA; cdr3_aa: AWTRTGMGQPQH
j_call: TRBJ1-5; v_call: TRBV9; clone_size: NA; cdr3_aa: ASSPTGLGQPQH
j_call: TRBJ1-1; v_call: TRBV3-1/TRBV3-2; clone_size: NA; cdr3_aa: ASSQLYRALGMNTEAF
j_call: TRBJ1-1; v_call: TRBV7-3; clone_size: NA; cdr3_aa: ASSSGLNTEAF
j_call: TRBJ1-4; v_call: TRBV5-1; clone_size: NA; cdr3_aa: ASSLGSATNEKLF
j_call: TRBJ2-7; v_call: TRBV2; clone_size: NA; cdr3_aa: ASSGTGGYEQY
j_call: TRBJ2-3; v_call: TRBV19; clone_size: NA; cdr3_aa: ASRPHGTPASTDTQY
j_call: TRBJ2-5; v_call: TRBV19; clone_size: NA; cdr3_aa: ASSISRTVKETQY